This T cell receptor (beta chain) was profiled in a study of cytomegalovirus exposure and HLA in healthy donors. At the level of the study: A data release that came early held about 89 million unique TCRs from HLA-typed donors. General study results and limits: Accurate prediction of HLA-A and HLA-B alleles (for most subjects) was reportedly achieved from TCR beta sequences. V- and J-gene trimming in TCR beta was tied to a missense DCLRE1C variant by an analysis performed later. Certain sequence variants were highly shared and formed a cluster, and this cluster was likely a sequencing artifact.

From germline, CDR1 is DFQATT and CDR2 SNEGSKA (reference sequence). CDR3 length: 11 amino acids. V lost 2 bases, J lost 6 bases, and 8 bases lay in between. Primers: 60 Vbeta forward and 13 Jbeta reverse. Sequencing used immunoSEQ multiplex PCR; TCRdb keeps in-frame clones, though not all of them. The sample includes about 120,000 clones, approximately 72% seen only once; the top ten take approximately 30%. As for this clone: The antigen is unknown.

This receptor was obtained from a man aged 55 to 69 in good health and CMV-seropositive. The chain employs TRBV20-1 and TRBJ2-7; no definite D call. Sequencing was carried out using PBMCs. The CDR3 sequence: CSARSSREQYF. The CDR3 DNA is TGCAGTGCTAGATCCAGTCGCGAGCAGTACTTC.